These T cell receptor beta chains were read from a single sample in a study of cytomegalovirus exposure and HLA in healthy donors. TCRdb keeps only in-frame clones here, not all; method: immunoSEQ multiplex PCR. The sample yields 95,000 to 150,000 clones, approximately 71% seen once. Material: PBMCs. Receptors were obtained from a woman in her 50s in good health and CMV-seronegative. Each CDR3 is given with its conserved first and last residue. The D gene is left open where the match is weak. For some rows the clone size is stated as once, few or many, or as a class when expanded; others skip it.

size	V	J	D	DNA	CDR3
once	TRBV6-5	TRBJ2-2	NA	TGTGCCAGCAGAGACAGGTTCGGCGGGGAGCTGTTTTTT	CASRDRFGGELFF
NA	TRBV11-2	TRBJ2-5	TRBD1	TGTGCCAGCAGTCCACAGGGGGCTGGCGGAGAGACCCAGTACTTC	CASSPQGAGGETQYF
few	TRBV6-5	TRBJ1-5	NA	TGTGCCAGCAGTTACTCGAATCAGGTGAATCAGCCCCAGCATTTT	CASSYSNQVNQPQHF
NA	TRBV7-2	TRBJ2-1	TRBD1	TGTGCCAGCAGCTTTGTGGGACAGGGGATCAATGAGCAGTTCTTC	CASSFVGQGINEQFF
NA	TRBV5-8	TRBJ1-1	NA	TGTGCCAGCAGCTTCAGGGGTGGGACTGAAGCTTTCTTT	CASSFRGGTEAFF
NA	TRBV2	TRBJ2-7	NA	TGTGCCAGCAGTGGGTTGATAGCCCGCCACGAGCAGTACTTC	CASSGLIARHEQYF
NA	TRBV5-6	TRBJ2-7	NA	TGTGCCAGCAGACCAGGCCTGTCCTACGAGCAGTACTTC	CASRPGLSYEQYF
NA	TRBV5-1	TRBJ2-1	NA	TGCGCCAGCAGCACAGACGGTAGCTCCTACAATGAGCAGTTCTTC	CASSTDGSSYNEQFF
NA	TRBV28	TRBJ2-5	TRBD2	TGTGCCAGCAGGGGACAAGGGACTAGCGGGAGTTGGGAGACCCAGTACTTC	CASRGQGTSGSWETQYF
NA	TRBV6-5	TRBJ1-2	TRBD1	TGTGCCAGCAGCCGGGACAGGGGCTATGGCTACACCTTC	CASSRDRGYGYTF
once	TRBV28	TRBJ1-3	NA	TGTGCCAGCAGTTTCAGGCTTTACGGGGAGGGCGGAAACACCATATATTTT	CASSFRLYGEGGNTIYF
NA	TRBV7-2	TRBJ2-2	NA	TGTGCCAGCACCCGGAGACTGCTGAACACCGGGGAGCTGTTTTTT	CASTRRLLNTGELFF
NA	TRBV7-9	TRBJ2-2	NA	TGTGCCAGCAGCTTAGTTCCTGTGACCGGGGAGCTGTTTTTT	CASSLVPVTGELFF
NA	TRBV7-9	TRBJ1-3	TRBD1	TGTGCCAGCAGCCAATATAGGGACAGAGTGGGCACCATATATTTT	CASSQYRDRVGTIYF
NA	TRBV6-5	TRBJ1-5	TRBD1	TGTGCCAGCAGTACGACAGGGGGCCTGGGGCAGCCCCAGCATTTT	CASSTTGGLGQPQHF
NA	TRBV28	TRBJ1-6	TRBD1	TGTGCCAGCAGTTCCAACCGCCAGACAGGGTTAGGAGGTTCACCCCTCCACTTT	CASSSNRQTGLGGSPLHF
NA	TRBV5-1	TRBJ2-1	TRBD2	TGCGCCAGCAGCTGGACCCCTAGCGGCTCCTACAATGAGCAGTTCTTC	CASSWTPSGSYNEQFF
NA	TRBV5-1	TRBJ2-5	TRBD2	TGCGCCAGCAGCTTTGCGGGAGGGGCGGTTGAGACCCAGTACTTC	CASSFAGGAVETQYF
NA	TRBV28	TRBJ2-3	TRBD2	TGTGCCAGCAGTAGACTAGCGGGAGGCACAGATACGCAGTATTTT	CASSRLAGGTDTQYF
few	TRBV30	TRBJ2-7	TRBD2	TGTGCCTGGAGACTAAGTGGGACTACCTACGAGCAGTACTTC	CAWRLSGTTYEQYF
NA	TRBV6-1	TRBJ1-1	NA	TGTGCCAGCAGTGTTGCCTCTACTATGAACACTGAAGCTTTCTTT	CASSVASTMNTEAFF
NA	TRBV27	TRBJ1-2	NA	TGTGCCAGCAGTACAGGGTGGACCTATGGCTACACCTTC	CASSTGWTYGYTF
NA	TRBV10-3	TRBJ2-1	NA	TGTGCCATCAGCTCGGGGGTTAATGAGCAGTTCTTC	CAISSGVNEQFF
NA	TRBV7-3	TRBJ1-2	NA	TGTGCCAGCGGTATCGGGGAGGAGGATGGCTACACCTTC	CASGIGEEDGYTF
NA	TRBV19	TRBJ1-5	TRBD1	TGTGCCAGTAGTAAACAGGGGGCGAACCCAAGCAATCAGCCCCAGCATTTT	CASSKQGANPSNQPQHF
NA	TRBV27	TRBJ2-7	TRBD2	TGTGCCAGCAGTTTTCGGACTGGACTAGCGGGCCCTTCCTACGAGCAGTACTTC	CASSFRTGLAGPSYEQYF
few	TRBV4-1	TRBJ2-7	TRBD2	TGCGCCAGCAGCCAAGGGACTAGCGGAACCTACGAGCAGTACTTC	CASSQGTSGTYEQYF
NA	TRBV19	TRBJ2-3	TRBD1	TGTGCCAGTAGTATCGGACAGGGTTACGCAGATACGCAGTATTTT	CASSIGQGYADTQYF
NA	TRBV7-3	TRBJ2-1	TRBD2	TGTGCCAGCAGCTTACGCGGGAGTTACAATGAGCAGTTCTTC	CASSLRGSYNEQFF
NA	TRBV28	TRBJ1-1	NA	TGTGCCAGCAGTTTAGCGACTACGAACACTGAAGCTTTCTTT	CASSLATTNTEAFF
once	TRBV7-3	TRBJ2-1	NA	TGTGCCAGCAGCCGAGACAAGGGGTCTAACAATGAGCAGTTCTTC	CASSRDKGSNNEQFF
NA	TRBV14	TRBJ2-1	TRBD2	TGTGCCAGCAGCCTTAGCGGGATGGACCAGTTCTTC	CASSLSGMDQFF
NA	TRBV7-3	TRBJ2-1	TRBD2	TGTGCCAGCAGCTTACTAGCGGGAGTGGGCAATGAGCAGTTCTTC	CASSLLAGVGNEQFF
once	TRBV7-3	TRBJ2-1	TRBD2	TGTGCCAGCAGCTTAAGCCCCCTCGGGACTAGCGGGAGCAATGAGCAGTTCTTC	CASSLSPLGTSGSNEQFF
few	TRBV9	TRBJ2-3	TRBD2	TGTGCCAGCAGCGTGCTCACTAGCGGGAGGATGACAGATACGCAGTATTTT	CASSVLTSGRMTDTQYF
NA	TRBV23-1	TRBJ2-2	TRBD1	TGCGCCAGCAGTCCCGGGACAGGGGAGACCGGGGAGCTGTTTTTT	CASSPGTGETGELFF
NA	TRBV7-9	TRBJ2-4	TRBD2	TGTGCCAGCAGCTCTCCGGACCTCGCGGGAGCCATTCAGTACTTC	CASSSPDLAGAIQYF
NA	TRBV15	TRBJ2-7	TRBD1	TGTGCCACCAGCGGGGACAGGGTCGGGGTTGAGCAGTACTTC	CATSGDRVGVEQYF
NA	TRBV11-2	TRBJ2-1	NA	TGTGCCAGCAGCTTAGCGGGGGGCTTTGAGCAGTTCTTC	CASSLAGGFEQFF
NA	TRBV5-1	TRBJ2-2	TRBD1	TGCGCCAGCAGCCAACTGACAGGGTCTGGAATTTCCACCGGGGAGCTGTTTTTT	CASSQLTGSGISTGELFF
NA	TRBV6-5	TRBJ1-1	TRBD1	TGTGCCACCATGGGACAGCCTATGAACACTGAAGCTTTCTTT	CATMGQPMNTEAFF
NA	TRBV27	TRBJ2-2	NA	TGTGCCAGCAGCTGGGCAGGAGGGACCGGGGAGCTGTTTTTT	CASSWAGGTGELFF
NA	TRBV18	TRBJ2-5	NA	TGTGCCAGCTCCTCCGGGACAACATTTACCCGCCAAGAGACCCAGTACTTC	CASSSGTTFTRQETQYF